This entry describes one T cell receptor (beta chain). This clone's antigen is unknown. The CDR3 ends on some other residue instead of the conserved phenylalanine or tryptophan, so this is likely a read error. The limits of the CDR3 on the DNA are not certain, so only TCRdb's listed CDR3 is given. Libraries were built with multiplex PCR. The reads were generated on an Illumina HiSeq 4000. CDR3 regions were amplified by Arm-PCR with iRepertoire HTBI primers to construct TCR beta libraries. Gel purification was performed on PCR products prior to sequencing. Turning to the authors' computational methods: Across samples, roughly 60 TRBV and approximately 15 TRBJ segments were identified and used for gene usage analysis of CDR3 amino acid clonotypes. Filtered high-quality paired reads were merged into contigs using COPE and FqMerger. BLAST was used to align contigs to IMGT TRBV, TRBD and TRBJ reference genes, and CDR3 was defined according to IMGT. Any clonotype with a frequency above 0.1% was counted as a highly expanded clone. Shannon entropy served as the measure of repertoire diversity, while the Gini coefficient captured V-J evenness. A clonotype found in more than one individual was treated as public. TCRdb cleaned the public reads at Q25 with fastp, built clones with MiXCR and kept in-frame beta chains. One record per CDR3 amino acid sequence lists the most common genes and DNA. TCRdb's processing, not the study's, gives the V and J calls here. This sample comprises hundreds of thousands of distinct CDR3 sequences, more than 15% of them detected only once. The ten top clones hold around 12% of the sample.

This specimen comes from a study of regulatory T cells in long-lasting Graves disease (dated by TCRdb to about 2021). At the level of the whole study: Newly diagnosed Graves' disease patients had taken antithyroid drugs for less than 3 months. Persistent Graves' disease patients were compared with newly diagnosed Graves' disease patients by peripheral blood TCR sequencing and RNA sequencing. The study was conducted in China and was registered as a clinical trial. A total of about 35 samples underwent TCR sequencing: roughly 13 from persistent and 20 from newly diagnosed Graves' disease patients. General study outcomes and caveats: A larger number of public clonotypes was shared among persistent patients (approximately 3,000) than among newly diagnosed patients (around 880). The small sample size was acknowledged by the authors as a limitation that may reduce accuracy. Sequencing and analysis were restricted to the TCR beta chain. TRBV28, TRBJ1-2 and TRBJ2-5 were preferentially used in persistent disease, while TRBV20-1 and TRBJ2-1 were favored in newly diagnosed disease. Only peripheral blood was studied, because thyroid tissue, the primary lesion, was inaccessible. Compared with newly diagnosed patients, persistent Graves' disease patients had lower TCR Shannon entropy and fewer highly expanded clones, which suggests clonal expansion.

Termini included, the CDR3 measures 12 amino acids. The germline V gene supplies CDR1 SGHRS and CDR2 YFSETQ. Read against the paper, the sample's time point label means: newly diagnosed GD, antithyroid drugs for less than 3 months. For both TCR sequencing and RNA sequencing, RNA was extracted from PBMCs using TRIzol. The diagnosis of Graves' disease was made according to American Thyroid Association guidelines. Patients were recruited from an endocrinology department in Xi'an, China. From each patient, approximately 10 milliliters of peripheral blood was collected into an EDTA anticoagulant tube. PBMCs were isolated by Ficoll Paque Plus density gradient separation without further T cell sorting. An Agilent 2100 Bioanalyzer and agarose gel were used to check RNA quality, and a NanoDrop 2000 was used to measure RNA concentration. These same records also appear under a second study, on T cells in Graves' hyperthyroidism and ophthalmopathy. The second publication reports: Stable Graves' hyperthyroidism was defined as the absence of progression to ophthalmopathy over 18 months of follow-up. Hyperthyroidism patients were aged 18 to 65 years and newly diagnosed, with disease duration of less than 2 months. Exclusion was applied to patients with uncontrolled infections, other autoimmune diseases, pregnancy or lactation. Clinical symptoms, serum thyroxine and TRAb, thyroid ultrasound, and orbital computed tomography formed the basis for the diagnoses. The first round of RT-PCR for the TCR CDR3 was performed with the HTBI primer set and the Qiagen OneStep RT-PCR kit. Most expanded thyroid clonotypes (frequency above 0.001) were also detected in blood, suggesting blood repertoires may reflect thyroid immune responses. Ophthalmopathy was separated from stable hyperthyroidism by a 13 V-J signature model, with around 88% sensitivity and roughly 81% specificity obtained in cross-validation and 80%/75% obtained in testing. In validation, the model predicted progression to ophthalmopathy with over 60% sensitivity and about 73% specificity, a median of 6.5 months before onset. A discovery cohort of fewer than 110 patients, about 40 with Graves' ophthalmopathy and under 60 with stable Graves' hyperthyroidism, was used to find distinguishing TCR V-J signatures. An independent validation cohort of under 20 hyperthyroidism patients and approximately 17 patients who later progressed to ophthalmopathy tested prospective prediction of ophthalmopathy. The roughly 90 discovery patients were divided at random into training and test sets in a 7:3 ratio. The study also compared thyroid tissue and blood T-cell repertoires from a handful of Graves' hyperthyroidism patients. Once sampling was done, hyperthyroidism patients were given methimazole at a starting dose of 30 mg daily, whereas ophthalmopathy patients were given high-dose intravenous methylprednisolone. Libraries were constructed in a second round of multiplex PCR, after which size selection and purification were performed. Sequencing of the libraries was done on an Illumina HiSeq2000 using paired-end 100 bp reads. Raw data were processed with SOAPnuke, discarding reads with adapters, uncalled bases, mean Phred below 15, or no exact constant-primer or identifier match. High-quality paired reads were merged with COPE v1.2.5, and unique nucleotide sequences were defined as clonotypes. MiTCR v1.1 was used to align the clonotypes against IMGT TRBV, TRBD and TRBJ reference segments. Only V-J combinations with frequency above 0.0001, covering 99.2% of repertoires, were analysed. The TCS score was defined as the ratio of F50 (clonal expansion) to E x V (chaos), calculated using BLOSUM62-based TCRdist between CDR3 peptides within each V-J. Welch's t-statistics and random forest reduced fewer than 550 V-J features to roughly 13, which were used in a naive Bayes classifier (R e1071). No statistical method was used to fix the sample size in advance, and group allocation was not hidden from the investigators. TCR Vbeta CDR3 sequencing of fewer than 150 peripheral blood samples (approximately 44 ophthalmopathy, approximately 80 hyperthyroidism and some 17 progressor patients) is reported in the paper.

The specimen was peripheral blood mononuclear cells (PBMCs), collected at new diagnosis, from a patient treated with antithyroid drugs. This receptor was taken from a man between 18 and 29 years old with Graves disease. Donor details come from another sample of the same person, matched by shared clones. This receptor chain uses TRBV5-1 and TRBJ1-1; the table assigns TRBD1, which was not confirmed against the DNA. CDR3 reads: CASITGANDLFD.